This T cell receptor (beta chain) is from a study of T cell responses to AZD1222 COVID-19 vaccine (dated by TCRdb to about 2021). As for the study more broadly: A total of just over 230 trial participants underwent TCR sequencing, of whom roughly 210 had received two doses of AZD1222 and roughly 26 had received two doses of the MenACWY control vaccine. Trial participants were enrolled by age into subgroups of 18-55, 56-69 and 70-plus years, and around 150, 29 and 61 TCR-sequenced participants, respectively, were included in these subgroups. What the study reported, not specific to this receptor: Nearly half of unique spike-specific TCRs reportedly recognized epitopes outside regions mutated in the B.1.351 and B.1.1.7 variants. Because no day 14 peak-response samples were available, the repertoires could be characterized only after the peak T cell response. The 56-69-year group was small, and its depth increase did not reach significance, likely because of low power. Participants were mostly white British, with more females than males. The authors suggested clonal diversity may have been underestimated. The whole spike protein was spanned by vaccine-associated CD4 TCRs, and dominant responses were seen in regions 160-218 and 743-854. A significant rise in spike-specific TCR breadth and depth was observed after two AZD1222 doses relative to day 0 and relative to MenACWY recipients. Conclusions about previously exposed vaccinees are limited, since just six or seven AZD1222 recipients were seropositive for SARS-CoV-2 at baseline.

Turning to this clone: Its cognate antigen has yet to be identified. No much larger clone is present one base from it, and per-base qualities are unavailable.

The label giving this sample's time point can be read as: about 28 days (+/-7) after the second vaccine dose. Reading the label with the study, this specimen's treatment or condition is: meningococcal conjugate vaccine given as trial control. The vaccinee samples were drawn from two UK trials, COV001 and COV002, one of which was a single-blind randomized controlled phase 2/3 trial testing AZD1222 (ChAdOx1 nCoV-19) in healthy adults. Trial participant PBMC samples were collected at day 0 and day 28 after the second dose for TCRbeta chain sequencing. The CDR3 regions of human TCRbeta chains were subjected to immunosequencing. In the paper's pipeline: Repertoire TCRs were checked for matches against a reference library of SARS-CoV-2-specific TCRs that had been generated using the MIRA antigen-specificity platform. Breadth was defined as the fraction of unique TCRs that were SARS-CoV-2-associated. Depth was defined as the fraction of total T cells that were SARS-CoV-2-associated. Using the MIRA data, every spike-specific TCR was mapped to the spike region that the TCR reacted to and assigned to either a CD4 or a CD8 class. Log10-transformed breadth and depth values were compared by one-way ANOVA with Sidak's multiple comparisons tests. TCRdb provides this immuneACCESS table in a form limited to in-frame rearrangements. Some clones are lacking; in checked studies, under half of them reflect an unresolved V gene, and why the rest are absent is not known. From that table come the V and J calls and clone size; the DNA was used to work out D and trimming. The sample has some 180,000 clones on record, approximately 90% of them singletons. In total, the top ten clones hold about 3.5% of the sample.

The material sequenced was peripheral blood, taken 28 days after the second dose of the MenACWY control vaccine. The origin of this receptor is an adult who received the MenACWY meningococcal vaccine as a control.

The CDR3 sequence is CASSEVGPYEQYF. The DNA reads as follows: TGCGCCAGCAGTGAGGTCGGCCCCTACGAGCAGTACTTC. The chain is made from TRBV10-2 and TRBJ2-7, with the identity of the D gene unclear. CDR1 and CDR2 are drawn from the germline V gene: WSHSY, SAAADI. The CDR3 has 13 amino acids, counting the end cysteine and phenylalanine. Only the CDR3 portion is preserved as DNA: 39 bases, with reading frame beginning at the first base. The trim is 2 bases for V and 2 bases for J, with a gap of 7 bases between the germline ends.